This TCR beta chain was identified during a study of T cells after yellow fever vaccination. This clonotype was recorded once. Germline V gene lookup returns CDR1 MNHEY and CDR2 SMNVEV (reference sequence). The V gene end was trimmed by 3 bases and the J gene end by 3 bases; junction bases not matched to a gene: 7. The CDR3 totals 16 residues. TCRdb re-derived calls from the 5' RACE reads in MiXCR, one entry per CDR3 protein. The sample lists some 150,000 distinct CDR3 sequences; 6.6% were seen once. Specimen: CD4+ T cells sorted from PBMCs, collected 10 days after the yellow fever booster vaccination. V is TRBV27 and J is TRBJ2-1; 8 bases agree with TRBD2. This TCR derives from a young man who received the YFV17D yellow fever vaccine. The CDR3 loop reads CASSFSTSDDYNEQFF. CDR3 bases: TGTGCCAGCAGTTTCTCGACTAGCGATGACTACAATGAGCAGTTCTTC.